This T cell receptor beta chain was sequenced during a study of blood T cell repertoires in COVID-19. Across the study: From T cells, B-cell-depleted T cells, or PBMCs came the material, which was cDNA or gDNA.

TCRdb keeps only in-frame clones here, not all; method: immunoSEQ multiplex PCR. The table records hundreds of thousands of clones, over 75% of them present only once. Enrolled through a virtual design, the participants were between 18 and 89 years of age and came from 24 US areas. Cohort assignment relied on participant-reported clinical history. For recovered donors of Cohort 3, there were two negative PCRs, clearance, or symptom resolution. Trimming removed 0 bases from V and 8 bases from J; junction bases left unmatched: 0. The CDR3 sequence is 15 residues long. Germline-derived CDR1 and CDR2 are SGHAT and FQNNGV.

This sequence joins TRBV11-2 and TRBJ2-1; TRBD2 agrees at 14 bases. The specimen sequenced was PBMCs or T cells enriched from blood (not recorded which). The sequence was obtained from a woman between 35 and 50 years old who had recovered from COVID-19. The CDR3 DNA is TGTGCCAGCAGCTTAGAGGGACTAGCGGGAGATGAGCAGTTCTTC. It encodes CASSLEGLAGDEQFF.